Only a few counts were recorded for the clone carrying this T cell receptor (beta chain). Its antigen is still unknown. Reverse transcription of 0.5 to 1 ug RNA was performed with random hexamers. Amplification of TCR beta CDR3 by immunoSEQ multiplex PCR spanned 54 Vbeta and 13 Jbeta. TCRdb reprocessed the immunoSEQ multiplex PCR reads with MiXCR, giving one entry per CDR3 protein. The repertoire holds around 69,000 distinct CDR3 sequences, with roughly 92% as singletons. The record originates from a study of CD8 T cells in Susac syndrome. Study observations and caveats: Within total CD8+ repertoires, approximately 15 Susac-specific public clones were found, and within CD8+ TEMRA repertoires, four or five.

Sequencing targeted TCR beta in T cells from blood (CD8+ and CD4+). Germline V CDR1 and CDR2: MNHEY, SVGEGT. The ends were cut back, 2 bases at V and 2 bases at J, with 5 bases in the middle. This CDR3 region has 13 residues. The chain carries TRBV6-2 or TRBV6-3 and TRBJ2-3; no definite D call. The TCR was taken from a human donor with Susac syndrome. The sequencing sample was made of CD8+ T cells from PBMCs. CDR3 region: CASSYRYTDTQYF. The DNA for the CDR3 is TGTGCCAGCAGTTACCGGTACACAGATACGCAGTATTTT.